The T cell receptor beta chain under discussion was sequenced for a study of cytomegalovirus exposure and HLA in healthy donors. It was with 60 Vbeta and 13 Jbeta primers that the PCR ran. Sequencing used immunoSEQ multiplex PCR; TCRdb keeps in-frame clones, though not all of them. The top ten hold about 0.36% of the sample, which has about 200,000 clones, about four fifths seen once. Germline V gene sequence: CDR1 LNHNV, CDR2 YYDKDF (reference sequence). The CDR3 extends over 13 amino acids. The chain links TRBV15 to TRBJ2-5; a possible D gene is TRBD2 (5 bases). Matching the DNA end better, TRBJ2-7 makes the J call doubtful. The specimen was PBMCs. This sequence originates from a male donor in good health and CMV-seropositive. This CDR3 is CATSRLAGYEQYF. For the CDR3, the DNA is TGTGCCACCAGCAGACTGGCGGGTTACGAGCAGTACTTC.